The text below deals with one T cell receptor (beta chain). Its target is unknown. The protocol was immunoSEQ multiplex PCR, while the TCRdb copy is restricted to in-frame clones and leaves out a portion. The sample lists 150,000 or so clones; over 60% were seen once. These data originate in a study of cytotoxic CD8 clonotypes in ibrutinib-treated CLL. Turning to the study itself: On average, over 80,000 productive rearrangements and just over 250,000 productive templates per sample.

Study-level results: Clonality grew at ibrutinib response; at progression, it decreased back toward baseline. Once treatment began, public clonotypes, which were uncommon, contracted or stayed stable.

The sequences come from PBMCs, collected after 12 months of ibrutinib treatment. The TCR comes from a human donor with chronic lymphocytic leukemia.

This chain's CDR3 is CSANMNTEAFF. The CDR3 nucleotides are TGCAGTGCTAATATGAACACTGAAGCTTTCTTT. V is TRBV20-1 and J is TRBJ1-1, with no clear D. V was trimmed by 4 bases and J by 0 bases, leaving 3 bases between them. The CDR3 length is 11 residues. Germline V lookup: CDR1 DFQATT, CDR2 SNEGSKA (reference sequence).